This T cell receptor beta chain was identified during a study of early T cells in non-severe SARS-CoV-2 infection. Whole-study context: Sequencing was performed on bulk RNA from unsorted whole blood, leaving chains unpaired.

Study results and limitations: Private and CD4 specificities were missed by VDJdb matching, which favored anti-spike CD8 responses.

Individual cDNA molecules received unique molecular identifiers. One entry per CDR3 protein results from TCRdb running MiXCR on the 5' RACE reads. The sample lists some 97,000 distinct CDR3 sequences, 9.5% to 12% occurring once. With 6 bases removed from V and 8 bases from J, the gap between germline ends came to 17 bases. The CDR3 loop spans 14 amino acids. CDR1 is MRHNA, CDR2 SNTAGT, per germline. Ten or more counts support this clonotype. Antigen specificity is unknown. The chain is built from TRBV6-4 and TRBJ2-1; D may be TRBD2 (5 bases). Source: whole blood, taken at baseline. This clonotype was sampled from an adult who was a healthcare worker with PCR-confirmed SARS-CoV-2 infection or an uninfected control (not recorded which). The CDR3 nucleotides are TGTGCCAGCAGGGAGGAGTACAATAGCGATGAGCAGTTCTTC. It yields the protein CASREEYNSDEQFF.